A single sample gave rise to the 14 T cell receptor beta chains below, sequenced in a study of cytomegalovirus exposure and HLA in healthy donors. This PCR relied on a set of 60 Vbeta primers and 13 Jbeta primers. TCRdb's table, derived via immunoSEQ multiplex PCR, lists solely in-frame clones and lacks some. The profile covers around 100,000 clones, with around four fifths appearing a single time and roughly 4.3% taken by the ten largest. The sequencing input was PBMCs. These receptors originate from a woman between 35 and 50 years old in good health and CMV-seropositive.

This clone was detected once. The rearrangement joins TRBV2 to TRBJ1-2; no reliable D call. The V gene lost 1 base and the J gene lost 8 bases, with 14 bases spanning the gap. Looked up from germline, CDR1 is SNHLY and CDR2 is FYNNEI. The CDR3 is made up of 14 amino acids. The CDR3 loop is CASSEVSPEDGYTF. DNA for the CDR3: TGTGCCAGCAGTGAAGTGTCCCCGGAGGACGGCTACACCTTC.

CDR3 bases: TGTGCCAGCAGCGGGACAGCCCTGGCAGAGACCCAGTACTTC. Its protein is CASSGTALAETQYF. This rearrangement joins TRBV9 to TRBJ2-5; TRBD1 might be the D (6 bases). The CDR3 spans 14 residues. The germline V gene has CDR1 SGDLS and CDR2 YYNGEE. Trimming removed 3 bases from V and 4 bases from J, with 13 bases in between. Variable domain in full (rest from reference TRBV9 and TRBJ2-5): DSGVTQTPKHLITATGQRVTLRCSPRSGDLSVYWYQQSLDQGLQFLIQYYNGEERAKGNILERFSAQQFPDLHSELNLSSLELGDSALYFCASSGTALAETQYFGPGTRLLVL.

This chain uses TRBV2 with TRBJ2-4; the D is unclear. Germline V gene lookup returns CDR1 SNHLY and CDR2 FYNNEI. This CDR3 is built from 13 residues. Trimming removed 3 bases from V and 7 bases from J, with 10 bases in between. CDR3 nucleotides: TGTGCCAGCAGTGAGAACACCCTGAACATTCAGTACTTC. Translating it yields CASSENTLNIQYF.

A few counts support this clone. This sequence joins TRBV6-5 and TRBJ2-7; 8 bases fit TRBD1. Unmatched junction bases numbered 12, after V lost 2 bases and J lost 6 bases. The CDR3 runs to 16 residues. From germline, CDR1 is MNHEY and CDR2 SVGAGI. CDR3 residues: CASSYSRDRMKGEQYF. The CDR3 DNA reads as TGTGCCAGCAGTTACAGCCGGGACAGGATGAAGGGCGAGCAGTACTTC.

This sequence joins TRBV29-1 and TRBJ1-2, with TRBD1 matching 8 bases. V lost 3 bases and J lost 8; bases outside the gene matches: 8. This CDR3 has 13 amino acids. The germline CDR1 and CDR2 sequences are SQVTM and ANQGSEA. CDR3 nucleotides: TGCAGCGTTGACTTTCAGGGGGCTGGAGGCTACACCTTC. Translated, it gives CSVDFQGAGGYTF.

The chain recombines TRBV5-1 with TRBJ2-7, with a tentative D call TRBD1 (6 bases). Trimming removed 2 bases at V and 4 bases at J, with 22 bases between. The CDR3 runs to 17 residues. Germline loops: CDR1 SGHRS, CDR2 YFSETQ. The CDR3: CASSFLATTGHPYEQYF. CDR3 bases: TGCGCCAGCAGCTTCCTGGCAACAACGGGACATCCTTACGAGCAGTACTTC.

The chain employs TRBV7-3 and TRBJ2-3; 12 nucleotides align to TRBD2. Germline lookup yields CDR1 SGHTA and CDR2 FQGTGA. The CDR3 spans 22 residues. Trimming removed 7 bases from V and 4 bases from J; junction bases left unmatched: 27. The DNA for the CDR3 is TGTGCCAGCATCCATACCCTCAGCGGGCTAGCGGGGGGGCGGGGTAAGGCAGATACGCAGTATTTT. Translating it yields CASIHTLSGLAGGRGKADTQYF.

CDR3 residues: CASSMGATPSTDTQYF. In DNA, the CDR3 is TGTGCCAGTAGTATGGGCGCAACGCCTAGCACAGATACGCAGTATTTT. This sequence joins TRBV19 and TRBJ2-3; D not resolved. CDR1 is LNHDA and CDR2 is SQIVND in the germline V gene (reference sequence). The CDR3 runs to 16 residues. V was pared by 3 bases and J by 0 bases, with 13 bases between.

This clone was detected a few times. The chain recombines TRBV7-8 with TRBJ1-6, with 9 nucleotides matching TRBD1. There are 18 residues in the CDR3. Germline-derived CDR1 and CDR2 are SGHVS and FQNEAQ. J gave up 0 bases and V 3 bases, and 6 bases lay outside the gene matches. CDR3 amino acids: CASSLTGTGNSYNSPLHF. CDR3 DNA: TGTGCCAGCAGCTTGACCGGGACAGGGAACTCCTATAATTCACCCCTCCACTTT.

The count of this clone is one. This rearrangement joins TRBV6-6 to TRBJ1-1; no definite D call. CDR1 MNHNY and CDR2 SVGAGI come from the germline V gene (reference sequence). This CDR3 comprises 14 residues. V lost 5 bases and J 2 bases, leaving 12 bases between the germline ends. CDR3 sequence: CASSRTFLNTEAFF. The CDR3 DNA sequence: TGTGCCAGCAGTCGGACTTTCCTAAACACTGAAGCTTTCTTT.

The genes are TRBV30 and TRBJ1-5, with 10 bases matching TRBD1. In germline, CDR1 is GTSNPN, CDR2 SVGIG (reference sequence). Germline trimming cut 1 base from V and 3 bases from J; bases unmatched to any gene: 9. The CDR3 extends over 17 amino acids. CDR3 coding DNA: TGTGCCTGGAGTGGGGGACAGGGGATGAGGGACAATCAGCCCCAGCATTTT. Protein: CAWSGGQGMRDNQPQHF.

As DNA, the CDR3 is TGCAGCGTTGCTGGACTAGCGGGAGACACAGATACGCAGTATTTT. This sequence encodes CSVAGLAGDTDTQYF. The chain uses TRBV29-1 and TRBJ2-3; 13 bases are a match to TRBD2. There are 15 residues in the CDR3. The V and J ends lost 4 bases and 2 bases, in that order; junction bases with no gene match: 3. Germline assignment: CDR1 SQVTM and CDR2 ANQGSEA.

The chain links TRBV30 to TRBJ1-6, with 7 nucleotides matching TRBD1. J was trimmed by 7 bases and V by 3 bases; bases with no gene match: 6. Germline-derived CDR1 and CDR2 are GTSNPN and SVGIG (reference sequence). The CDR3 is 14 residues long. Here the CDR3 reads CAWSPGTANSPLHF. In DNA form, the CDR3 reads TGTGCCTGGAGCCCCGGGACAGCAAATTCACCCCTCCACTTT.

The chain uses TRBV13 and TRBJ2-7; D might be TRBD2 (7 bases). The length of the CDR3 is 15 residues. The ends were cut back, 5 bases at V and 4 bases at J, with 18 bases in the middle. In germline, CDR1 is PRHDT, CDR2 FYEKMQ (reference sequence). CDR3 in DNA: TGTGCCAGCAGCCCCGGTGGGGGGGCTGGGTACGAGCAGTACTTC. It specifies CASSPGGGAGYEQYF.